This TCR beta chain was captured by sequencing in a study of cytomegalovirus exposure and HLA in healthy donors. Overall study findings and caveats: Some V segments (TRBV6-2 and TRBV6-3 among them) were excluded as indistinguishable. TCR beta sequences reportedly predicted the HLA-A and HLA-B alleles of most subjects accurately. Earlier analysis found most TCR beta V segments productive about 87% or about 30% of the time.

PCR primers comprised 60 Vbeta and 13 Jbeta primers. Measured with immunoSEQ multiplex PCR; TCRdb has only the in-frame clones, and not every one. The table includes under 200,000 clones, nearly 80% detected once. J lost 10 bases, V lost 3 bases, and 7 bases had no gene match. The germline gives CDR1 SGHAT, CDR2 FQNNGV. The CDR3 runs 14 residues. Samples came from healthy bone marrow donors. This clone was counted a few times. Its antigen is unidentified. Source material: PBMCs. V and J are TRBV11-2 and TRBJ2-1; 9 bases fit TRBD2. This sequence was found in a young man in good health and CMV-seropositive. The CDR3 reads CASSFDSGGREQFF. The CDR3 DNA is TGTGCCAGCAGCTTTGATAGCGGGGGCCGAGAGCAGTTCTTC.